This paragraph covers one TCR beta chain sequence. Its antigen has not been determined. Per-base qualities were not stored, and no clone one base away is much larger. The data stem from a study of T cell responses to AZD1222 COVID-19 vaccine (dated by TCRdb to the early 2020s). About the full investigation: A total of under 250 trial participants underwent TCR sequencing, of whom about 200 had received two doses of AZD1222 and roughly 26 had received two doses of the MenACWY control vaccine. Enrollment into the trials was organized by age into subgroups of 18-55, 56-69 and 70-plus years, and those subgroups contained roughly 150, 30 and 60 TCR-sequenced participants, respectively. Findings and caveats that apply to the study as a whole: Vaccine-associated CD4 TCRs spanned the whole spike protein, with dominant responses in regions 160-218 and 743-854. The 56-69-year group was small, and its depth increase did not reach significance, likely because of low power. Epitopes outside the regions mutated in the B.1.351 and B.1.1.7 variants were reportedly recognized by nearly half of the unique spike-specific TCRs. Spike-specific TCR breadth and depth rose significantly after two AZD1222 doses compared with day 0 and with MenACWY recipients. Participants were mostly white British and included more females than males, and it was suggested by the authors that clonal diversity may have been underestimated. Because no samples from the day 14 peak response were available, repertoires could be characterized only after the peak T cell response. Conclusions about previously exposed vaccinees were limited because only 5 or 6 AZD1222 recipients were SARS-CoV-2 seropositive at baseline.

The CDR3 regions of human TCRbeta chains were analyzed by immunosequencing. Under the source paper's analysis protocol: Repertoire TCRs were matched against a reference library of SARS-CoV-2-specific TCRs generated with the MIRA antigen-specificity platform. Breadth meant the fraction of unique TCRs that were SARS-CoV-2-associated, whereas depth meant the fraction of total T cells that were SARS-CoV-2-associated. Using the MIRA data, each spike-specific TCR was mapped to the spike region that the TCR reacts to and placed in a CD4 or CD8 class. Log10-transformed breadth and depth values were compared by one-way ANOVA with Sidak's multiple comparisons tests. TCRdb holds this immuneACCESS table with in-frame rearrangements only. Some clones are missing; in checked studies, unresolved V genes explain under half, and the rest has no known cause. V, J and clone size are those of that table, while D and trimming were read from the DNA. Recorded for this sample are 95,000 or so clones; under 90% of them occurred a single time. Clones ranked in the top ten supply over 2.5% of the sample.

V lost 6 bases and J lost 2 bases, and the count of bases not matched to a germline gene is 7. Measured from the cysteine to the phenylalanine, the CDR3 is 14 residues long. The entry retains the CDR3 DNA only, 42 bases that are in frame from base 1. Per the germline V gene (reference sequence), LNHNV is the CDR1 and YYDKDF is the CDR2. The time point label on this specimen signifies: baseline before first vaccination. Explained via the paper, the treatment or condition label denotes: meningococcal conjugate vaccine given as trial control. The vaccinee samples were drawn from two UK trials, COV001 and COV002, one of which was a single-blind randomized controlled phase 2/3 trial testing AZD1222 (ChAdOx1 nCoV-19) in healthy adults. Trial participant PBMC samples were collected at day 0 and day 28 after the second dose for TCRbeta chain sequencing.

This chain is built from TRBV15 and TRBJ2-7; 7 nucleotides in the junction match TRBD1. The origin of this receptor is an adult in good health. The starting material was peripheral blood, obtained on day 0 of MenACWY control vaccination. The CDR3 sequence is CATRNNRGPYEQYF. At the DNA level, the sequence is TGTGCCACCAGGAACAACAGGGGTCCCTACGAGCAGTACTTC.